This TCR beta chain appears in the sequencing data of a study of T cell repertoires in cytomegalovirus infection. Each CDR3 protein is one row after TCRdb ran MiXCR on the reads. The table has about 480,000 distinct CDR3 sequences, roughly a third seen once. As concerns this clonotype: Its antigen is as yet unknown.

Trimming pared 2 bases from V and 2 bases from J, leaving 12 bases between. There are 15 residues in the CDR3. Germline V gene data show CDR1 as MNHEY and CDR2 as SMNVEV (reference sequence). The source of this sequence is a human donor in good health (CMV status not recorded). Some clones in this sample may be carry-over from other donors' samples. This sample comprised cultured PBMCs, obtained from culture after CMV antigen stimulation. This chain links TRBV27 with TRBJ1-1; D is possibly TRBD1 (6 bases). Here the CDR3 reads CASSLRAGANTEAFF. In nucleotides, the CDR3 is TGTGCCAGCAGTTTAAGGGCAGGGGCTAACACTGAAGCTTTCTTT.